Below are 23 T cell receptor beta chains sequenced from a single sample in a study of CD8+ T cells in alopecia areata. As to treatment: oral pan-JAK inhibitor, 5-10 mg twice daily. Once RNA had been extracted, it was reverse transcribed into cDNA to act as the sequencing template. The method was immunoSEQ multiplex PCR; TCRdb's version includes in-frame clones alone and lacks a portion of them. The table has hundreds of thousands of clones, around two fifths seen once. The specimen comprised CD4+ T cells sorted from blood, sampled between weeks 30 and 35, from a patient treated with tofacitinib. The receptors were sampled from a human donor with alopecia areata.

The chain recombines TRBV23-1 with TRBJ1-2, with TRBD1 matching 7 bases. TRBV23-1 is known as an ORF, though its function is uncertain. The CDR3 runs 16 residues. V shed 0 bases and J 7 bases; nucleotides not matched to a gene: 11. In DNA form, the CDR3 reads TGCGCCAGCAGTCAATCGTTGCAAGGGGGCGCGGGTGGCTACACCTTC. Translation gives CASSQSLQGGAGGYTF.

The table lists this clone with a few counts. V usage is TRBV15 and J usage is TRBJ2-3; possibly TRBD1 for D (6 bases). From germline, CDR1 is LNHNV and CDR2 YYDKDF (reference sequence). The CDR3 spans 16 residues. V was shortened by 5 bases and J by 3 bases, with 18 bases between the two germline ends. CDR3 protein: CATSGGAVRGTDTQYF. As DNA, the CDR3 is TGTGCCACCAGCGGGGGTGCGGTCAGGGGAACAGATACGCAGTATTTT.

The rearrangement links TRBV6-1 to TRBJ2-7, with 7 bases matching TRBD1. CDR1 is MNHNS and CDR2 is SASEGT in the germline V gene. Trimming cost V 5 bases and J 2 bases; bases outside gene matches: 9. The CDR3 covers 15 residues. In DNA form, the CDR3 reads TGTGCCAGCAGTTCGTCATTGGACAGGACCTACGAGCAGTACTTC. Amino acid sequence: CASSSSLDRTYEQYF.

The chain couples TRBV7-9 to TRBJ1-6; D is possibly TRBD1 (5 bases). Germline-derived CDR1 and CDR2 are SEHNR and FQNEAQ (reference sequence). V lost 5 bases to trimming and J lost 10 bases, with 15 bases between them. The CDR3 covers 14 residues. The CDR3 DNA reads TGTGCCAGCAGCCCGGGCCCCAGGGAATCACCCCTCCACTTT. Its protein product is CASSPGPRESPLHF.

V usage is TRBV29-1 and J usage is TRBJ2-3; TRBD1 matches 9 bases. V lost 7 bases to trimming and J lost 3 bases; unmatched junction nucleotides: 8. CDR1 and CDR2 from the germline V gene are SQVTM and ANQGSEA. This CDR3 contains 14 residues. The chain's CDR3 is CSGLHRGQTDTQYF. DNA of the CDR3: TGCAGCGGATTACACAGGGGGCAAACAGATACGCAGTATTTT.

This chain joins TRBV7-9 and TRBJ1-5; D gene uncertain. Germline V lookup: CDR1 SEHNR, CDR2 FQNEAQ (reference sequence). CDR3 length: 12 amino acids. V was cut by 0 bases and J by 9 bases, with 6 bases left in between. The CDR3 region has the DNA TGTGCCAGCAGCTTAGCTGGGAGGCCCCAGCATTTT. Its protein product is CASSLAGRPQHF.

This clone appeared a few times. V and J are TRBV20-1 and TRBJ2-5; TRBD2 matches at 7 bases. CDR3 size: 11 residues. V lost 7 bases, J lost 7 bases, and 6 bases stayed unmatched. The germline gives CDR1 DFQATT, CDR2 SNEGSKA (reference sequence). The CDR3 spells CSVSSSGTQYF. CDR3 sequence (DNA): TGCAGTGTGTCGTCTAGCGGGACCCAGTACTTC.

Many counts were recorded for this clone. The sample has other DNA sequences that encode this CDR3 too. The genes are TRBV30 and TRBJ2-3, with 8 bases identical to TRBD2. From germline, CDR1 is GTSNPN and CDR2 SVGIG (reference sequence). J gave up 0 bases and V 7 bases, and 9 bases lay outside the gene matches. The CDR3 runs to 15 residues. The CDR3 DNA reads TGTGCCTACACGGGGGGGCTTCTTAGCACAGATACGCAGTATTTT. Translated: CAYTGGLLSTDTQYF.

This clone was seen a few times. The chain links TRBV4-1 to TRBJ1-1, with D tentatively TRBD1 (5 bases). Trimming took off 6 bases at V and 4 bases at J, with 18 bases between the two ends. Germline CDR1 MGHRA, CDR2 YSYEKL. The CDR3 is 15 amino acids. The CDR3 DNA reads TGCGCCAGCAGAAGTGAGGGGACCATCCCCACTGAAGCTTTCTTT. It encodes CASRSEGTIPTEAFF.

The V gene is TRBV2, the J gene TRBJ1-6; D call uncertain. This CDR3 spans 15 amino acids. CDR1 is SNHLY, CDR2 FYNNEI, per germline. V dropped 5 bases and J dropped 7 bases, with 15 bases sitting between them. CDR3 sequence reads: CASSLSRNTNSPLHF. The CDR3 DNA reads TGTGCCAGCAGTCTTTCGAGAAACACAAATTCACCCCTCCACTTT.

V is TRBV11-2 and J is TRBJ1-2, with D uncertain. The CDR3 spans 13 residues. Germline values: CDR1 SGHAT, CDR2 FQNNGV. With 5 bases removed from V and 2 bases from J, the gap between germline ends came to 9 bases. The CDR3, as DNA: TGTGCCAGCAGCCCCCAGGAAAACTATGGCTACACCTTC. Translating it yields CASSPQENYGYTF.

The rearrangement joins TRBV7-9 to TRBJ2-7; 11 positions agree with TRBD2. The CDR3 contains 17 residues. Germline trimming cut 1 base from V and 3 bases from J; bases unmatched to any gene: 8. Germline V CDR1 and CDR2: SEHNR, FQNEAQ (reference sequence). As DNA, the CDR3 is TGTGCCAGCAGCTTAGGCACGGGACTAGCGGTTGACTACGAGCAGTACTTC. Amino acids: CASSLGTGLAVDYEQYF.

The V gene is TRBV5-1, the J gene TRBJ2-1; D is perhaps TRBD2 (5 bases). Trimming removed 7 bases at V and 0 bases at J, with 11 bases between. CDR3 length: 14 amino acids. Germline lookup yields CDR1 SGHRS and CDR2 YFSETQ. This chain's CDR3 is CASSYSGSYNEQFF. Written as DNA, the CDR3 is TGCGCCAGCTCCTACAGCGGCTCCTACAATGAGCAGTTCTTC. The variable domain in full, completed from reference TRBV5-1 and TRBJ2-1, reads KAGVTQTPRYLIKTRGQQVTLSCSPISGHRSVSWYQQTPGQGLQFLFEYFSETQRNKGNFPGRFSGRQFSNSRSEMNVSTLELGDSALYLCASSYSGSYNEQFFGPGTRLTVL.

The rearrangement links TRBV5-1 to TRBJ2-7; TRBD2 agrees at 8 bases. The V and J ends lost 2 bases and 5 bases, in that order; junction bases with no gene match: 6. The CDR3 length is 14 residues. Germline V CDR1 and CDR2: SGHRS, YFSETQ. DNA for the CDR3: TGCGCCAGCAGCTTAAGCGGGAGTTCCAACGAGCAGTACTTC. Amino acid sequence: CASSLSGSSNEQYF.

This chain joins TRBV30 and TRBJ1-2, with D uncertain. Germline V gene lookup returns CDR1 GTSNPN and CDR2 SVGIG (reference sequence). The CDR3 covers 14 residues. V gave up 0 bases and J gave up 4 bases, with 12 bases separating them. The CDR3 DNA follows: TGTGCCTGGAGTGTAGGAGGGTCCCCCTATGGCTACACCTTC. This translates into CAWSVGGSPYGYTF.

This chain uses TRBV30 with TRBJ1-2; 8 nucleotides line up with TRBD1. V trimming: 4 bases; J trimming: 2 bases; junction bases outside the gene matches: 9. In germline, CDR1 is GTSNPN, CDR2 SVGIG (reference sequence). CDR3 length equals 15 residues. The CDR3 DNA reads as TGTGCCTGGACTACATGGACAGGGCCAAACTATGGCTACACCTTC. Translating it yields CAWTTWTGPNYGYTF.

This clone turned up a few times. The chain carries TRBV9 and TRBJ1-1; no clear D. Germline-derived CDR1 and CDR2 are SGDLS and YYNGEE. V lost 4 bases to trimming and J lost 4 bases, with 17 bases between them. The CDR3 is 15 amino acids. The CDR3 sequence is CASSPRGRGSTEAFF. The CDR3 coding sequence is TGTGCCAGCAGCCCCCGCGGGCGGGGAAGCACTGAAGCTTTCTTT.

A remark on this clone: A much larger clone sits a single nucleotide away, making a read error possible. The chain couples TRBV7-2 to TRBJ1-1; D not certain. Trimming left V 0 bases short and J 5 bases short, with 4 bases between. The CDR3 is made up of 12 amino acids. The germline V gene has CDR1 SGHTA and CDR2 FQGNSA. CDR3 nucleotide sequence: TGTGCCAGCAGCTTAGCGGGGACTGAAGCTTTCTTT. Protein product: CASSLAGTEAFF.

This clone was found a few times. The J gene is TRBJ2-7, the V gene TRBV5-1; D is perhaps TRBD2 (5 bases). Per germline, CDR1 SGHRS and CDR2 YFSETQ. V was cut by 1 base and J by 3 bases, with 14 bases left in between. This CDR3 region has 15 residues. CDR3 loop: CASSLQATEDYEQYF. CDR3 in DNA: TGCGCCAGCAGCTTGCAGGCCACGGAGGACTACGAGCAGTACTTC.

This clone was found many times. J is TRBJ2-5 and V is TRBV10-3, with D perhaps matching TRBD1 (6 bases). The CDR3 is 13 amino acids. In germline, CDR1 is ENHRY, CDR2 SYGVKD. Trimming took off 11 bases at V and 5 bases at J, with 18 bases between the two ends. CDR3 sequence reads: CAVQTGTTETQYF. The CDR3 DNA follows: TGTGCCGTTCAAACCGGGACAACGGAGACCCAGTACTTC.

The V and J genes are TRBV6-5 and TRBJ1-2; tentatively, D is TRBD1 (6 bases). The CDR3 spans 13 residues. CDR1 is MNHEY and CDR2 is SVGAGI in the germline V gene. V was cut by 1 base and J by 7 bases, with 10 bases left in between. For the CDR3, the DNA is TGTGCCAGCAGTTACTACAGGGCAAGTGGCTACACCTTC. It yields the protein CASSYYRASGYTF.

This sequence joins TRBV2 and TRBJ2-6; D may be TRBD1 (5 bases). This CDR3 region has 15 residues. Trimming took 5 bases from V and 2 from J, leaving 10 bases between them. Germline V CDR1 and CDR2: SNHLY, FYNNEI. The CDR3 sequence is CASSLQVAGANVLTF. CDR3 nucleotides: TGTGCCAGCAGTCTACAGGTGGCTGGGGCCAACGTCCTGACTTTC.

The V gene is TRBV5-4, the J gene TRBJ1-1; no firm D call. This CDR3 region has 13 residues. Between the trimmed V and J ends, which lost 0 bases and 1 base, there was a span of 4 bases. Germline V gene data show CDR1 as SGHNT and CDR2 as YYREEE (reference sequence). The CDR3 sequence: CASSLDRNTEAFF. CDR3 DNA: TGTGCCAGCAGCTTGGACCGGAACACTGAAGCTTTCTTT. Full variable domain (outside the CDR3, taken from reference TRBV5-4 and TRBJ1-1): ETGVTQSPTHLIKTRGQQVTLRCSSQSGHNTVSWYQQALGQGPQFIFQYYREEENGRGNFPPRFSGLQFPNYSSELNVNALELDDSALYLCASSLDRNTEAFFGQGTRLTVV.